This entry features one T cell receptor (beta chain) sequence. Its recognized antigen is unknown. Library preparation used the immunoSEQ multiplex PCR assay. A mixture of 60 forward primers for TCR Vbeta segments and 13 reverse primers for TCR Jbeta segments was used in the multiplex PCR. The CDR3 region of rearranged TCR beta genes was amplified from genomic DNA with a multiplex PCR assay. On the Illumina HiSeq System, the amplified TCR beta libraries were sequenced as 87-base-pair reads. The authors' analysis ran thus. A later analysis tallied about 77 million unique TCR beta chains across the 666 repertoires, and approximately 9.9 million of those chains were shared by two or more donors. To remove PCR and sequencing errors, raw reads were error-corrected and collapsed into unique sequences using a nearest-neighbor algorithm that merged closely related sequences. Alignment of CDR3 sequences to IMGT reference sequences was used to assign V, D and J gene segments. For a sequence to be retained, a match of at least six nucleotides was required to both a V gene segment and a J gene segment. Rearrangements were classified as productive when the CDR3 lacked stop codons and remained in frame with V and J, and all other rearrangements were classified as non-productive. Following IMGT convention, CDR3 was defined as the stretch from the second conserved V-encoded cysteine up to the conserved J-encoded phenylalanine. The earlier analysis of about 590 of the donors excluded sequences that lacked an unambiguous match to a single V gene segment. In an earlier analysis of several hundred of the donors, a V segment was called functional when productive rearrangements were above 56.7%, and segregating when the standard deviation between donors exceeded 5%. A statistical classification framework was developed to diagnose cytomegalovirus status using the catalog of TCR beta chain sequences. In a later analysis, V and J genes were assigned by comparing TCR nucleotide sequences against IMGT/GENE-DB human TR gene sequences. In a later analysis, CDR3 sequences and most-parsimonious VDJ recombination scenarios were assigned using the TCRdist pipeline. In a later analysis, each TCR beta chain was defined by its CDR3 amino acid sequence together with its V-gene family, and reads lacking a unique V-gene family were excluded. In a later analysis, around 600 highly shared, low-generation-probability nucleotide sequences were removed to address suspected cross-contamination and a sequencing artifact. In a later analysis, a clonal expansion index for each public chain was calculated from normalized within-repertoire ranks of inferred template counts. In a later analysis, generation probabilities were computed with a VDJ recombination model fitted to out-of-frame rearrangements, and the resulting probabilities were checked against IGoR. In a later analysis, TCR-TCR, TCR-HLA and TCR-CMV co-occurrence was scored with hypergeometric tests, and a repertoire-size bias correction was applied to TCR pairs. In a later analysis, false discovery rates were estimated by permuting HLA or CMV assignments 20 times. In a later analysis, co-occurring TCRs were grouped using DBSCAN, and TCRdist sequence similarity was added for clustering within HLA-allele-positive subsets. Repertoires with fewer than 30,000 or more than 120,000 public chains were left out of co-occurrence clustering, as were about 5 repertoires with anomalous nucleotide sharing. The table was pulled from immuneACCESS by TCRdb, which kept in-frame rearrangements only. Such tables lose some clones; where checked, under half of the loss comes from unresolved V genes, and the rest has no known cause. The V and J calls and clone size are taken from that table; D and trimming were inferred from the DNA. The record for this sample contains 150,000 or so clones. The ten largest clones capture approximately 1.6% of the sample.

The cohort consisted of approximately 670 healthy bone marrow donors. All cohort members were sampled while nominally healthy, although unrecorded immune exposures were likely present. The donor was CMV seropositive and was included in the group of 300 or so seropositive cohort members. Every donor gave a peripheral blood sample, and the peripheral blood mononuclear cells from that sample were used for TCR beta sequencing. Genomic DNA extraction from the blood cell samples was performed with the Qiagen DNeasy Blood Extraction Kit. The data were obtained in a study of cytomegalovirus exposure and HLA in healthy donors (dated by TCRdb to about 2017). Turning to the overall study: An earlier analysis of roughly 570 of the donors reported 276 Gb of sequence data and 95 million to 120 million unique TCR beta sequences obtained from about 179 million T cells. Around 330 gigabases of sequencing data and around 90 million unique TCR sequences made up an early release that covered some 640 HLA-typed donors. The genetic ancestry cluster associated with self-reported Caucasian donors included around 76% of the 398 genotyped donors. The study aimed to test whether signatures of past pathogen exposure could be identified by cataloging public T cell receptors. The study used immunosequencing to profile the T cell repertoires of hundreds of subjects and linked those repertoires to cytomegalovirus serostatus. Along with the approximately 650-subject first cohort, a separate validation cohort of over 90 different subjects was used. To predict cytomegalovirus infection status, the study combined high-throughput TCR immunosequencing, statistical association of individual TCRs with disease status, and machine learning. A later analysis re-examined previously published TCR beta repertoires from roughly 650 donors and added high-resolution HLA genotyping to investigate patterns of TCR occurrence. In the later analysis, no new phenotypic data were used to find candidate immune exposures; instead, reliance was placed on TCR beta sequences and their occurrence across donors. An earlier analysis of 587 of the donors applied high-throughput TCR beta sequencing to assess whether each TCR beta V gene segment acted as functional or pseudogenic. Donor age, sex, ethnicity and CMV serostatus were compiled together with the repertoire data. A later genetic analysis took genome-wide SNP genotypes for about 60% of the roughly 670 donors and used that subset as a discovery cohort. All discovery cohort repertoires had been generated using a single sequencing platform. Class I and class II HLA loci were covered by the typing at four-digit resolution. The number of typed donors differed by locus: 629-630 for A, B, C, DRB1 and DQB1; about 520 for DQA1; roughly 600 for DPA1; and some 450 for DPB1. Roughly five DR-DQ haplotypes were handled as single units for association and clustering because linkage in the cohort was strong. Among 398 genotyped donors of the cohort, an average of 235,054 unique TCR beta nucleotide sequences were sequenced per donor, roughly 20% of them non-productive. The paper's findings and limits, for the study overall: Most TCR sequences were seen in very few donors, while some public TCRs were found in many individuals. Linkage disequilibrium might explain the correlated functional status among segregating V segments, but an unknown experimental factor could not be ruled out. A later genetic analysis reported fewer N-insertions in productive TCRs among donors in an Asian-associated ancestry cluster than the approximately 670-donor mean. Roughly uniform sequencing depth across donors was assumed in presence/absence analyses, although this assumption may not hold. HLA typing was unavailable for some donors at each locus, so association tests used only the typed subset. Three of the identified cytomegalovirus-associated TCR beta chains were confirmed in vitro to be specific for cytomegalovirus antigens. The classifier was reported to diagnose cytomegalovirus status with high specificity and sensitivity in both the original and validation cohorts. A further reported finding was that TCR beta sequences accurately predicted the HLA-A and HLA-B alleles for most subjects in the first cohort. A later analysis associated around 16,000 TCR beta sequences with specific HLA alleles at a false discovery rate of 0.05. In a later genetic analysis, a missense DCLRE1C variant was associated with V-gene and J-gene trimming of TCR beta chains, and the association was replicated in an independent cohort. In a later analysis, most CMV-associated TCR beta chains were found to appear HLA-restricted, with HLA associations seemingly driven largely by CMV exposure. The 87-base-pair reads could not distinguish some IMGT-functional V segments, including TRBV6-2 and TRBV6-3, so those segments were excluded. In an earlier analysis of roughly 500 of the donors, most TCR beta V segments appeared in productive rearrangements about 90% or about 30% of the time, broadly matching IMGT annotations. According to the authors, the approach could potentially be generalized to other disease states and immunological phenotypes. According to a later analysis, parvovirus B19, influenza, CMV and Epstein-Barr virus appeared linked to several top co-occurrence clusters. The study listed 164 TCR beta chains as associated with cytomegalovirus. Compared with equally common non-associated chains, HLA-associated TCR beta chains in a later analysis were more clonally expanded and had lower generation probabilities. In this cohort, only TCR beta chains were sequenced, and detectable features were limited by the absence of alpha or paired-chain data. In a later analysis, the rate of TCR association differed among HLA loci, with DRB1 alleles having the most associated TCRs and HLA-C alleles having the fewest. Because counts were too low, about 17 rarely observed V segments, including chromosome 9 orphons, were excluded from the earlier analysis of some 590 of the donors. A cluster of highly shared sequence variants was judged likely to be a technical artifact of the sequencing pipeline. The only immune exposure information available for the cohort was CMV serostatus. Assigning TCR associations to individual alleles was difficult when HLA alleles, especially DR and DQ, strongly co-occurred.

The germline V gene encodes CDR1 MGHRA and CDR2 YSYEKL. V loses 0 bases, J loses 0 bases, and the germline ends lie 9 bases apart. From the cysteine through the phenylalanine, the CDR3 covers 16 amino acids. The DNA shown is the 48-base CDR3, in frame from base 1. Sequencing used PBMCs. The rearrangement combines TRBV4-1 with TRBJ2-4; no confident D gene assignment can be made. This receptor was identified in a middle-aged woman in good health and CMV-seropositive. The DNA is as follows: TGCGCCAGCAGCCAAGATATCTCCCTAGCCAAAAACATTCAGTACTTC. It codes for CASSQDISLAKNIQYF.